The 14 T cell receptor beta chains listed next were all sequenced from one sample in a study of blood T cell repertoires in COVID-19. TCRdb's copy holds only in-frame clones and misses some; the assay was immunoSEQ multiplex PCR. This sample has more than 200,000 clones, with around nine tenths found just once. The sequenced material came from PBMCs or T cells enriched from blood (not recorded which). Every receptor here comes from a woman aged 30 to 39 with acute COVID-19.

This chain connects TRBV19 to TRBJ2-7; the match to TRBD1 covers 12 bases. Germline V gene data show CDR1 as LNHDA and CDR2 as SQIVND (reference sequence). V shed 3 bases, J shed 6 bases, and the junction held 6 bases outside the gene matches. The CDR3 consists of 15 residues. The CDR3: CASSIVGQGATEQYF. CDR3 nucleotides: TGTGCCAGTAGTATTGTGGGACAGGGGGCGACCGAGCAGTACTTC.

The chain combines TRBV7-6 with TRBJ1-4; D call uncertain. V lost 1 base and J lost 0, with 12 bases in between. The CDR3 extends over 17 amino acids. In germline, CDR1 is SGHVS, CDR2 FNYEAQ. In nucleotides, the CDR3 is TGTGCCAGCAGCTTAGGCGAGGAAATAGCAACTAATGAAAAACTGTTTTTT. It is translated as CASSLGEEIATNEKLFF.

The chain combines TRBV2 with TRBJ1-1; weak D call: TRBD1 (5 bases). V gave up 6 bases and J gave up 2 bases, with 13 bases separating them. The length of the CDR3 is 14 residues. The germline V gene has CDR1 SNHLY and CDR2 FYNNEI. In DNA form, the CDR3 reads TGTGCCAGCAGATTACAGGAGTTTAACACTGAAGCTTTCTTT. Its protein product is CASRLQEFNTEAFF.

J is TRBJ2-5 and V is TRBV5-6; TRBD2 matches 10 bases. This CDR3 contains 18 residues. Germline V gene sequence: CDR1 SGHDT, CDR2 YYEEEE. The trim removed 2 bases at V and 5 bases at J, leaving 15 bases unmatched. The DNA for the CDR3 is TGTGCCAGCAGCTTCCAGTCCTCTAGCGGGGGCGGTAGGGAGACCCAGTACTTC. Protein sequence: CASSFQSSSGGGRETQYF.

The genes are TRBV14 and TRBJ1-5; TRBD1 matches 10 bases. Germline CDR1 is SGHDN and CDR2 is FVKESK. Germline trimming cut 1 base from V and 4 bases from J; bases unmatched to any gene: 4. The CDR3 is 16 amino acids. The CDR3 coding sequence is TGTGCCAGCAGCCAAGGGGACAGGGGAAGTAATCAGCCCCAGCATTTT. It encodes CASSQGDRGSNQPQHF. Looking up the rest from reference TRBV14 and TRBJ1-5 gives the full variable domain: EAGVTQFPSHSVIEKGQTVTLRCDPISGHDNLYWYRRVMGKEIKFLLHFVKESKQDESGMPNNRFLAERTGGTYSTLKVQPAELEDSGVYFCASSQGDRGSNQPQHFGDGTRLSIL.

In nucleotides, the CDR3 is TGTGCCAGCAGCTTGGGTCACCGGAGGTCTAATGAAAAACTGTTTTTT. This gives the protein CASSLGHRRSNEKLFF. The gene calls are TRBV5-5 and TRBJ1-4; D is undetermined. Between the trimmed V and J ends, which lost 0 bases and 3 bases, there was a span of 12 bases. CDR1 is SGHKS and CDR2 is YYEKEE in the germline V gene (reference sequence). CDR3 length: 16 residues.

CDR3 loop: CASSPRASGYNEQFF. The CDR3, as DNA: TGTGCCAGCAGCCCCCGGGCTAGCGGGTACAATGAGCAGTTCTTC. The chain uses TRBV9 and TRBJ2-1; TRBD2 agrees at 8 bases. J was trimmed by 4 bases and V by 4 bases; bases with no gene match: 7. The CDR3 runs 15 residues. Germline V gene lookup returns CDR1 SGDLS and CDR2 YYNGEE.

The CDR3 is CASSHGTSGVTQYF. In DNA form, the CDR3 reads TGTGCCAGCAGCCACGGGACTAGCGGGGTTACGCAGTATTTT. The genes are TRBV11-3 and TRBJ2-3, with 13 bases aligning to TRBD2. The ends lost 5 bases at V and 8 bases at J; junction bases unmatched: 4. The CDR3 has 14 amino acids. Germline values: CDR1 SGHNT, CDR2 YENEEA.

V is TRBV7-6 and J is TRBJ2-2; the D gene is possibly TRBD1 (6 bases). With 1 base removed from V and 5 bases from J, the gap between germline ends came to 17 bases. The germline V gene has CDR1 SGHVS and CDR2 FNYEAQ. This CDR3 comprises 17 residues. For the CDR3, the DNA is TGTGCCAGCAGCTTAGGGGGGCTGAGGGGAGAGACCGGGGAGCTGTTTTTT. It is translated as CASSLGGLRGETGELFF.

The gene calls are TRBV14 and TRBJ1-1, with D hard to call. From germline, CDR1 is SGHDN and CDR2 FVKESK. V dropped 4 bases and J dropped 1 base, with 7 bases sitting between them. This CDR3 is 13 amino acids long. Written as DNA, the CDR3 is TGTGCCAGCAGCCTGGACTCGAACACTGAAGCTTTCTTT. Protein product: CASSLDSNTEAFF.

This rearrangement joins TRBV5-4 to TRBJ2-4, with a weak D call TRBD2 (6 bases). V gave up 0 bases and J gave up 7 bases, with 14 bases separating them. The CDR3 sequence is 15 residues long. Germline CDR1 is SGHNT and CDR2 is YYREEE (reference sequence). In DNA, the CDR3 is TGTGCCAGCAGCTTGGGGGGCGGGGAGTTTAACATTCAGTACTTC. Translated, it gives CASSLGGGEFNIQYF. The full variable domain, in which reference TRBV5-4 and TRBJ2-4 provide the parts outside the CDR3, is ETGVTQSPTHLIKTRGQQVTLRCSSQSGHNTVSWYQQALGQGPQFIFQYYREEENGRGNFPPRFSGLQFPNYSSELNVNALELDDSALYLCASSLGGGEFNIQYFGAGTRLSVL.

This rearrangement joins TRBV4-3 to TRBJ1-2; D gene unclear. The CDR3 is made up of 14 amino acids. Germline V gene lookup returns CDR1 LGHNA and CDR2 YSLEER. Trimming cost V 1 base and J 4 bases, with 10 bases left between them. DNA for the CDR3: TGCGCCAGCAGCCAAGGAGTCATCTCCTATGGCTACACCTTC. Its translation: CASSQGVISYGYTF.

In this sample, this clone turned up once. The J gene is TRBJ1-1, the V gene TRBV2; D is ambiguous. This CDR3 spans 14 amino acids. Trimming took off 3 bases at V and 0 bases at J, with 8 bases between the two ends. The germline CDR1 and CDR2 sequences are SNHLY and FYNNEI. As DNA, the CDR3 is TGTGCCAGCAGTGATTGGCGGATGAACACTGAAGCTTTCTTT. Protein product: CASSDWRMNTEAFF. Full variable domain (missing parts from reference TRBV2 and TRBJ1-1): EPEVTQTPSHQVTQMGQEVILRCVPISNHLYFYWYRQILGQKVEFLVSFYNNEISEKSEIFDDQFSVERPDGSNFTLKIRSTKLEDSAMYFCASSDWRMNTEAFFGQGTRLTVV.

The V call is TRBV6-1, the J call TRBJ1-1; D not resolved. V lost 3 bases and J lost 4, with 9 bases in between. The CDR3 contains 13 residues. Germline V lookup: CDR1 MNHNS, CDR2 SASEGT. The CDR3 DNA sequence: TGTGCCAGCAGTGAGGCTCAAAGCACTGAAGCTTTCTTT. This encodes CASSEAQSTEAFF.